A selection of T cell receptor beta chains follows, all from one sample in a study of cytomegalovirus exposure and HLA in healthy donors. Assay used: immunoSEQ multiplex PCR; TCRdb lists only in-frame clones, some missing. This table has 120,000 to 150,000 clones, around 66% appearing once. Sequencing was done on a sample of PBMCs. All receptors come from a woman aged 60-75 years in good health and CMV-seronegative. CDR3s include the opening cysteine and the closing phenylalanine or tryptophan. A D gene is named only where the DNA matches it firmly. The size of a clone is reported for some rows only, either as once, few or many, or as a class for expanded clones.

size,D,V,J,DNA,CDR3
.,.,TRBV9,TRBJ2-7,TGTGCCAGCACTCCGGGACTCTCGTCCTACGAGCAGTACTTC,CASTPGLSSYEQYF
.,.,TRBV19,TRBJ1-1,TGTGCCAGTAGAGCCCCAGGGCAGTTGAACACTGAAGCTTTCTTT,CASRAPGQLNTEAFF
.,TRBD2,TRBV4-3,TRBJ2-1,TGCGCCAGCAGCCAAGATCTAGGGTCTATTGGACTAGCGGGAGTCAATGAGCAGTTCTTC,CASSQDLGSIGLAGVNEQFF
.,.,TRBV4-2,TRBJ2-7,TGTGCCAGCAGCCAAAGGATGGGAGACGAGCAGTACTTC,CASSQRMGDEQYF
.,TRBD2,TRBV7-2,TRBJ2-3,TGTACCAGCAGCTCCAGACTAGCCCAAGAGTATTTT,CTSSSRLAQEYF
.,.,TRBV9,TRBJ2-1,TGTGCCAGCAGCTTACGGCAGGGACTTCTCAATGAGCAGTTCTTC,CASSLRQGLLNEQFF
.,.,TRBV5-5,TRBJ2-1,TGTGCCAGCTGCTTTAGAGGGCCGGACAATGAGCAGTTCTTC,CASCFRGPDNEQFF
.,.,TRBV5-1,TRBJ1-2,TGCGCCAGCAGCCCGGAGTCTAACTATGGCTACACCTTC,CASSPESNYGYTF
.,.,TRBV5-1,TRBJ1-1,TGCGCCAGCAGCTCCTTAGGGGTCACTGAAGCTTTCTTT,CASSSLGVTEAFF
few,TRBD1,TRBV6-5,TRBJ2-1,TGTGCCAGCAGCCAGGGGGTACTTTACAATGAGCAGTTCTTC,CASSQGVLYNEQFF
.,TRBD2,TRBV18,TRBJ2-3,TGTGCCAGCTCACCACTAGCGGGAGGGTACGCAGATACGCAGTATTTT,CASSPLAGGYADTQYF
once,.,TRBV5-4,TRBJ2-1,TGTGTCAGCAGCTTATATGCCTCGGGAGTAGACAATGAGCAGTTCTTC,CVSSLYASGVDNEQFF
.,TRBD1,TRBV5-1,TRBJ2-7,TGCGCCAGCAGCCCGGCGACCGACAGGGGCGAACACGAGCAGTACTTC,CASSPATDRGEHEQYF
.,.,TRBV7-9,TRBJ2-2,TGTGCCAGCAGCTCCCAGTCCACCGGGGAGCTGTTTTTT,CASSSQSTGELFF
.,TRBD2,TRBV6-1,TRBJ2-3,TGTGCCAGCGTCGGGGGGGCAGATACGCAGTATTTT,CASVGGADTQYF
once,.,TRBV27,TRBJ1-1,TGTGCCAGCAGTCCACCAGGGGCCCTGAACACTGAAGCTTTCTTT,CASSPPGALNTEAFF
few,TRBD2,TRBV27,TRBJ2-1,TGTGCCAGCAGGGCTAGCGGGGGCCCCAGACTTACCTCCTACAATGAGCAGTTCTTC,CASRASGGPRLTSYNEQFF
once,TRBD2,TRBV4-3,TRBJ2-3,TGCGCCAGCAGCCAAGGGGCTTTTAGCGGGAGTAGGCCAGATACGCAGTATTTT,CASSQGAFSGSRPDTQYF
.,.,TRBV9,TRBJ1-3,TGTGCCAGCAGCCCACAGAGGCAGGGCACCTCTGGAAACACCATATATTTT,CASSPQRQGTSGNTIYF
.,TRBD2,TRBV7-7,TRBJ2-3,TGTGCTAGCAGCTTGGGACTAGCGGACACAGATACGCAGTATTTT,CASSLGLADTDTQYF
once,TRBD1,TRBV7-2,TRBJ1-4,TGTGCCAGCAGCTCCGGACAGGGAAGGGGGGAAAAACTGTTTTTT,CASSSGQGRGEKLFF